This T cell receptor (beta chain) appears in the sequencing data of a study of T cells and Merkel cell carcinoma outcomes (dated by TCRdb to about 2020). Regarding the study in general: The tumor T-cell repertoire, together with T-cell density, was examined as a predictor of clinical outcome in patients with Merkel cell carcinoma.

The samples were taken from patients with Merkel cell carcinoma. The CDR3 measures 16 amino acids from cysteine to phenylalanine. Only the CDR3 portion is preserved as DNA: 48 bases, with reading frame beginning at the first base. The V end loses 2 bases and the J end loses 1 base, and a stretch of 14 bases separates them. The germline V gene gives CDR1 as MDHEN and CDR2 as SYDVKM. The study at large found these results: The combination of T-cell repertoire features and T-cell density was reported to predict clinical outcomes in patients with Merkel cell carcinoma.

Of note for this clone: The target of this receptor is not known. Qualities for individual bases were not recorded, and no much larger clone is one base off.

The protocol used for the library was the immunoSEQ multiplex PCR assay. TCRdb re-hosts the immuneACCESS table, in-frame sequences only. Its copies lack some clones; in the studies checked, an unresolved V gene accounts for under half of them, and the cause for the rest is not known. In this sample the table shows under 2,000 clones, approximately 91% of which occur a single time. The top ten clonotypes cover approximately 4.1% of the sample. The sequencing sample was made of tumor tissue from Merkel cell carcinoma. The TCR was taken from a human donor with Merkel cell carcinoma. The chain is encoded by TRBV28 joined to TRBJ1-1; perhaps TRBD1 is the D gene, with 6 bases matching. CDR3 sequence: CASSLDRTPSNTEAFF. The bases read TGTGCCAGCAGTTTAGACAGGACCCCTTCGAACACTGAAGCTTTCTTT.